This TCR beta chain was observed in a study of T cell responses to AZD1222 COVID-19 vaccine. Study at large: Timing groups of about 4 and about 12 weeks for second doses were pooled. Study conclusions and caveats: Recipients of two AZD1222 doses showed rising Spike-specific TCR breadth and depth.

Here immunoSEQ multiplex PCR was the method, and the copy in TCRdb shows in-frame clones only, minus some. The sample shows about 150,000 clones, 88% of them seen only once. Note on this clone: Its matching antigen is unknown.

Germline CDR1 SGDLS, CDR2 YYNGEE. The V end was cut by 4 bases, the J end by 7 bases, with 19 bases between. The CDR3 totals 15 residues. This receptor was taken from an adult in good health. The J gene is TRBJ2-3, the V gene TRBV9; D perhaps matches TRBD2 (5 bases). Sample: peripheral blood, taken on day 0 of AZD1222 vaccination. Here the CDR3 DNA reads TGTGCCAGCAGCATAAGCGGTCTTCGCACGCATACGCAGTATTTT. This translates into CASSISGLRTHTQYF. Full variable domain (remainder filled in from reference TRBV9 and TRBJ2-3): DSGVTQTPKHLITATGQRVTLRCSPRSGDLSVYWYQQSLDQGLQFLIQYYNGEERAKGNILERFSAQQFPDLHSELNLSSLELGDSALYFCASSISGLRTHTQYFGPGTRLTVL.